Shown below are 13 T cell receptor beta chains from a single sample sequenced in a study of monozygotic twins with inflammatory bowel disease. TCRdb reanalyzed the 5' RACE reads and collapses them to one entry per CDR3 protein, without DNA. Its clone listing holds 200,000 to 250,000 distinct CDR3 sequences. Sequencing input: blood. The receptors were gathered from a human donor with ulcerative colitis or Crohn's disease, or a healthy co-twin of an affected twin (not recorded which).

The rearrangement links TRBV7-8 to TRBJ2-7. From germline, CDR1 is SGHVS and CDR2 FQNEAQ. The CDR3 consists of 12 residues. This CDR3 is CASSFTAYEQYF. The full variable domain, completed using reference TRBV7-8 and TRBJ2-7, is GAGVSQSPRYKVAKRGQDVALRCDPISGHVSLFWYQQALGQGPEFLTYFQNEAQLDKSGLPSDRFFAERPEGSVSTLKIQRTQQEDSAVYLCASSFTAYEQYFGPGTRLTVT.

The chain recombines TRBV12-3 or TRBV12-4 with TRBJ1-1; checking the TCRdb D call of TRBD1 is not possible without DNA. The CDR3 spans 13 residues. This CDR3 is CASSSTGDTDAFF.

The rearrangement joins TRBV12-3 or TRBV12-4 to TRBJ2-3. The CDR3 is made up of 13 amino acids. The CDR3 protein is CASSFSRTDTQYF.

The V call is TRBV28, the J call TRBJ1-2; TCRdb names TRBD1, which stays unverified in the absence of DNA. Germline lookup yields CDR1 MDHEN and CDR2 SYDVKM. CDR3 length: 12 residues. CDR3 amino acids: CASRQGVGGYTF.

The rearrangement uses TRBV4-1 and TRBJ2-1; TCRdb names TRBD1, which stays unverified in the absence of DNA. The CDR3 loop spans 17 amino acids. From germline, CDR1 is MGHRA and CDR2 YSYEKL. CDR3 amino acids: CASSSRGARTTYNEQFF.

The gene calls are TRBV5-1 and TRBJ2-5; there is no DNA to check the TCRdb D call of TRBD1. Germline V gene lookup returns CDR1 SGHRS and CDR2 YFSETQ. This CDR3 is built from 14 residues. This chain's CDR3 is CASSLRTGTETQYF.

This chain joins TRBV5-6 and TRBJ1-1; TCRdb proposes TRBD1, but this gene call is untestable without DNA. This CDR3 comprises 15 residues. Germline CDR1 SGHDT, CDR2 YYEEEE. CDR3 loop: CASSTTGRGVGEAFF.

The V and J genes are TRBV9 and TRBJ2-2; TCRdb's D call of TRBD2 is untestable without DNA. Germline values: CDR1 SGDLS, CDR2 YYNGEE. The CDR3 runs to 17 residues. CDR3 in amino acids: CASSVETSGRNTGELFF.

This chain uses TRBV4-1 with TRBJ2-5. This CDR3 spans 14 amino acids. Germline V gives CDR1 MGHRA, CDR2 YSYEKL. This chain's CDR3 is CASSLADRVETQYF.

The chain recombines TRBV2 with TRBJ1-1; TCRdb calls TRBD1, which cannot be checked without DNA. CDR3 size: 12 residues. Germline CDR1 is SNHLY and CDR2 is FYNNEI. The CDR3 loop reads CASRAGWTEAFF. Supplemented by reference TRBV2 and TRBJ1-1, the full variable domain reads EPEVTQTPSHQVTQMGQEVILRCVPISNHLYFYWYRQILGQKVEFLVSFYNNEISEKSEIFDDQFSVERPDGSNFTLKIRSTKLEDSAMYFCASRAGWTEAFFGQGTRLTVV.

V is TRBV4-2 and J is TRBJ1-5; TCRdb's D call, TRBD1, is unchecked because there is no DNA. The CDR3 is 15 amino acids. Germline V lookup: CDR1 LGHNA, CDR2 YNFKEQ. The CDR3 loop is CASSWDSRSDQPQHF.

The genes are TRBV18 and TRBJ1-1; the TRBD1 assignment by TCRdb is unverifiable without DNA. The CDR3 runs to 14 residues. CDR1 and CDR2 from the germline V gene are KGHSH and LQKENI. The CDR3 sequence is CASSLTGTETEAFF. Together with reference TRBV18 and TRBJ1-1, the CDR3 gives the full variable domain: NAGVMQNPRHLVRRRGQEARLRCSPMKGHSHVYWYRQLPEEGLKFMVYLQKENIIDESGMPKERFSAEFPKEGPSILRIQQVVRGDSAAYFCASSLTGTETEAFFGQGTRLTVV.

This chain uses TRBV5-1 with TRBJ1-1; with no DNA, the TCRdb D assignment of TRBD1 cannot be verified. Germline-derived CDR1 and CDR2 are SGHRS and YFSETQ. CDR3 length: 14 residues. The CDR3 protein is CASSLGTPPFRGFF.